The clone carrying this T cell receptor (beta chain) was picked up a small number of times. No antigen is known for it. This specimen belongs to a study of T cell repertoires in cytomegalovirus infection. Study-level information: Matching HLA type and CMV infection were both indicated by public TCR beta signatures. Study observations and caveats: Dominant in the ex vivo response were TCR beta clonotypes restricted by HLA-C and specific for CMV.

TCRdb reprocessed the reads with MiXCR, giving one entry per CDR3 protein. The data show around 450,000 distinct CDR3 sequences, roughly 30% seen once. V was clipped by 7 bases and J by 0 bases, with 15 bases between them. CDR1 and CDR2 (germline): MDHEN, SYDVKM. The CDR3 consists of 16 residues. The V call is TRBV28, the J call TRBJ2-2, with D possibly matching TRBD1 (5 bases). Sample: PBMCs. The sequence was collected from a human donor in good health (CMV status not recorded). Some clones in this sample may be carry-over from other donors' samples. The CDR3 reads CASMKTAGSNTGELFF. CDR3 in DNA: TGTGCCAGCATGAAGACAGCCGGCTCGAACACCGGGGAGCTGTTTTTT.